Reported below is one T cell receptor beta chain. The sample is drawn from a study of blood T cell repertoires in COVID-19. About the study: Sites in the United States, Italy and Spain provided acute and convalescent COVID-19 samples. The cDNA or gDNA used as material had been derived from T cells, B-cell-depleted T cells, or PBMCs.

Germline V gene lookup returns CDR1 SNHLY and CDR2 FYNNEI. CDR3 size: 12 residues. V gave up 4 bases and J gave up 6 bases, with 7 bases separating them. Authors' data handling: Cell counts per sample came from amplifying reference gene primers. TCRdb's table, derived via immunoSEQ multiplex PCR, lists solely in-frame clones and lacks some. V and J calls and clone size follow that table, whereas D and trimming were derived from the DNA. Of around 93,000 clones listed, about 87% were seen once; the top ten hold less than 20%. The specimen sequenced was peripheral blood. The TCR sequence derives from a human donor in a cohort sampled during active COVID-19. The chain joins TRBV2 to TRBJ2-1, with D tentatively TRBD2 (5 bases). CDR3 in amino acids: CASSVRGNEQFF. The CDR3 coding sequence is TGTGCCAGCAGTGTTCGGGGCAATGAGCAGTTCTTC.